This is a list of T cell receptor beta chains from one sample in a study of shared clonotypes between healthy human individuals. Measured with immunoSEQ multiplex PCR; TCRdb has only the in-frame clones, and not every one. The profile shows hundreds of thousands of clones, roughly 79% of them singletons. Sequenced input: PBMCs. These receptors were obtained from a woman aged 35 to 49 in good health. Some clones in this sample may be carry-over from other donors' samples. The CDR3 runs from the conserved cysteine through the conserved F or W. Fields, in order: J gene, D gene, V gene, clone size, CDR3 protein, CDR3 DNA. The D gene is left open where the match is weak. Clone size is not always given. Where it is, it says once, few, many or a class for expanded clones.

J: TRBJ2-1; D: TRBD2; V: TRBV7-2; size: NA; CDR3: CASSLFAGVGYNEQFF; DNA: TGTGCCAGCAGCTTGTTCGCGGGAGTGGGATACAATGAGCAGTTCTTC
J: TRBJ1-2; D: NA; V: TRBV6-1; size: few; CDR3: CATTGSYGYTF; DNA: TGTGCTACTACTGGTAGCTATGGCTACACCTTC
J: TRBJ2-7; D: TRBD1; V: TRBV7-2; size: NA; CDR3: CASSERTGGIYEQYF; DNA: TGTGCCAGCAGCGAACGGACAGGGGGCATCTACGAGCAGTACTTC
J: TRBJ2-1; D: NA; V: TRBV7-8; size: NA; CDR3: CASSPGLAREQFF; DNA: TGTGCCAGCAGCCCCGGATTAGCGCGGGAGCAGTTCTTC
J: TRBJ1-2; D: TRBD1; V: TRBV27; size: NA; CDR3: CASSPGTGRRYTF; DNA: TGTGCCAGCAGCCCCGGGACAGGCCGCCGCTACACCTTC
J: TRBJ2-5; D: NA; V: TRBV30; size: NA; CDR3: CAWSFPANQETQYF; DNA: TGTGCCTGGAGTTTTCCAGCCAATCAAGAGACCCAGTACTTC
J: TRBJ1-4; D: TRBD1; V: TRBV13; size: few; CDR3: CASSPSGQGGEKLFF; DNA: TGTGCCAGCAGCCCCTCGGGACAGGGCGGGGAAAAACTGTTTTTT
J: TRBJ2-1; D: NA; V: TRBV18; size: few; CDR3: CASSRRTTFNSYNEQFF; DNA: TGTGCCAGCTCACGACGGACCACTTTTAATTCCTACAATGAGCAGTTCTTC
J: TRBJ2-3; D: NA; V: TRBV7-3; size: NA; CDR3: CASSLSVPDTQYF; DNA: TGTGCCAGCAGCTTGTCAGTCCCAGATACGCAGTATTTT
J: TRBJ2-2; D: NA; V: TRBV7-2; size: once; CDR3: CASSLAPTGELFF; DNA: TGTGCCAGCAGCTTAGCCCCCACCGGGGAGCTGTTTTTT
J: TRBJ2-5; D: NA; V: TRBV14; size: NA; CDR3: CASSIRGGFGTQYF; DNA: TGTGCCAGCAGCATACGAGGGGGGTTCGGGACCCAGTACTTC
J: TRBJ2-3; D: NA; V: TRBV7-2; size: NA; CDR3: CASSLKDTQYF; DNA: TGTGCCAGCAGCTTGAAGGATACGCAGTATTTT
J: TRBJ2-7; D: NA; V: TRBV29-1; size: NA; CDR3: CSVRAGGTSYEQYF; DNA: TGCAGCGTTAGGGCAGGGGGGACCTCCTACGAGCAGTACTTC
J: TRBJ2-5; D: NA; V: TRBV5-6; size: NA; CDR3: CASSLAAGPQETQYF; DNA: TGTGCCAGCAGCTTGGCTGCGGGGCCCCAAGAGACCCAGTACTTC
J: TRBJ2-2; D: NA; V: TRBV10-3; size: NA; CDR3: CAISESEAGELFF; DNA: TGTGCCATCAGTGAGTCCGAGGCCGGGGAGCTGTTTTTT
J: TRBJ2-7; D: NA; V: TRBV2; size: NA; CDR3: CAVSIEGRSREQYF; DNA: TGTGCCGTATCAATCGAGGGAAGGTCGCGCGAGCAGTACTTC
J: TRBJ1-3; D: TRBD1; V: TRBV7-9; size: NA; CDR3: CASSAGDRGLGNTIYF; DNA: TGTGCCAGCAGCGCCGGCGACAGGGGGCTCGGAAACACCATATATTTT
J: TRBJ2-5; D: NA; V: TRBV30; size: NA; CDR3: CAWSGGETQYF; DNA: TGTGCCTGGAGTGGCGGAGAGACCCAGTACTTC
J: TRBJ2-1; D: NA; V: TRBV28; size: NA; CDR3: CASGEVLFSNEQFF; DNA: TGTGCCAGCGGGGAGGTCCTATTTTCCAATGAGCAGTTCTTC
J: TRBJ2-2; D: NA; V: TRBV6-5; size: NA; CDR3: CASSEIGETGELFF; DNA: TGTGCCAGCAGTGAGATCGGAGAGACCGGGGAGCTGTTTTTT
J: TRBJ1-1; D: TRBD1; V: TRBV7-3; size: NA; CDR3: CASSFTGENTEAFF; DNA: TGTGCCAGCAGCTTTACAGGGGAAAACACTGAAGCTTTCTTT
J: TRBJ1-2; D: NA; V: TRBV7-9; size: NA; CDR3: CASSLFKADGYTF; DNA: TGTGCCAGCAGCTTGTTCAAAGCTGATGGCTACACCTTC
J: TRBJ2-7; D: NA; V: TRBV2; size: NA; CDR3: CATSTVFSYEQYF; DNA: TGTGCCACCTCGACAGTGTTCTCCTACGAGCAGTACTTC
J: TRBJ2-1; D: TRBD2; V: TRBV28; size: NA; CDR3: CASSFPGLADNEQFF; DNA: TGTGCCAGCAGTTTCCCGGGACTAGCGGACAATGAGCAGTTCTTC
J: TRBJ2-1; D: TRBD2; V: TRBV5-4; size: once; CDR3: CASSRGLAGGNEQFF; DNA: TGTGCCAGCAGCCGGGGACTAGCGGGAGGCAATGAGCAGTTCTTC
J: TRBJ2-7; D: NA; V: TRBV15; size: NA; CDR3: CATSRDIKGFERSGYEQYF; DNA: TGTGCCACCAGCAGAGATATTAAAGGGTTCGAGCGGAGCGGCTACGAGCAGTACTTC
J: TRBJ2-5; D: NA; V: TRBV28; size: NA; CDR3: CASSFLDRPQETQYF; DNA: TGTGCCAGCAGTTTCCTCGACAGGCCACAAGAGACCCAGTACTTC
J: TRBJ2-2; D: TRBD1; V: TRBV13; size: NA; CDR3: CASSLLTGAAGELFF; DNA: TGTGCCAGCAGCTTATTGACAGGGGCTGCCGGGGAGCTGTTTTTT
J: TRBJ2-7; D: NA; V: TRBV10-3; size: NA; CDR3: CAISDGVGRLPYEQYF; DNA: TGTGCCATCAGTGACGGCGTGGGGAGATTGCCCTACGAGCAGTACTTC
J: TRBJ1-4; D: NA; V: TRBV4-1; size: NA; CDR3: CASSRPVGDLQGGSEKLFF; DNA: TGCGCCAGCAGCCGCCCCGTTGGGGACCTACAGGGCGGCAGTGAAAAACTGTTTTTT
J: TRBJ2-3; D: NA; V: TRBV5-1; size: once; CDR3: CASSSPPASPGTDTQYF; DNA: TGCGCCAGCAGCTCACCCCCGGCTAGCCCGGGCACAGATACGCAGTATTTT